One and the same sample provided the 2 T cell receptor beta chains below, sequenced in a study of blood T cell repertoires in COVID-19. This table comes from immunoSEQ multiplex PCR, and its TCRdb copy is limited to in-frame clones, with some not included. Among roughly 17,000 clones listed, roughly 78% were seen once. The specimen sequenced was peripheral blood. These receptors originate from a man aged 55 to 70 with active or convalescent COVID-19.

V gene TRBV9 combines with J gene TRBJ2-3, with 9 nucleotides matching TRBD1. The CDR3 length is 15 residues. The V and J ends lost 4 bases and 3 bases, in that order; junction bases with no gene match: 6. The germline gives CDR1 SGDLS, CDR2 YYNGEE. The CDR3 DNA sequence: TGTGCCAGCAGCCCAGGGACAGGGTGGACAGATACGCAGTATTTT. Translated: CASSPGTGWTDTQYF. Looking up the rest from reference TRBV9 and TRBJ2-3 gives the full variable domain: DSGVTQTPKHLITATGQRVTLRCSPRSGDLSVYWYQQSLDQGLQFLIQYYNGEERAKGNILERFSAQQFPDLHSELNLSSLELGDSALYFCASSPGTGWTDTQYFGPGTRLTVL.

This clone was seen a few times. The rearrangement links TRBV7-3 to TRBJ2-2; 8 bases are a match to TRBD2. After removal of 4 bases from V and 6 bases from J, the junction contained 1 base not matched to a gene. Germline V gene sequence: CDR1 SGHTA, CDR2 FQGTGA. This CDR3 comprises 13 residues. The CDR3 bases are TGTGCCAGCAGCTCCGGGGGGGCCGGGGAGCTGTTTTTT. It is translated as CASSSGGAGELFF.